The rows below give T cell receptor beta chains drawn from one sample of a study of shared clonotypes between healthy human individuals. Method: immunoSEQ multiplex PCR; TCRdb's copy keeps in-frame clones and lacks some. This table has around 510,000 clones, 95% to 96% appearing once. Sequenced material: naive CD4+ T cells sorted from blood. These receptors came from a woman aged 30 to 39 in good health. The CDR3 runs from the conserved cysteine through the conserved F or W. The D gene is left open where the match is weak. Size values are once, few and many counts, or a class for expanded clones, and some rows have none.

V,D,J,size,DNA,CDR3
TRBV19,NA,TRBJ2-1,NA,TGTGCCAGTAGTATACTGGAGGGGGTCAGGGAGCAGTTCTTC,CASSILEGVREQFF
TRBV2,NA,TRBJ1-1,NA,TGTGCCAGCAGTGAAGCAGGGCTCCACACTGAAGCTTTCTTT,CASSEAGLHTEAFF
TRBV15,NA,TRBJ1-5,NA,TGTGCCACCAGCAGCTTATCGGGGCCCCAGCATTTT,CATSSLSGPQHF
TRBV2,TRBD1,TRBJ2-7,once,TGTGCCAGCAGTGCACCCGGGACAGGGATCGAGCAGTACTTC,CASSAPGTGIEQYF
TRBV28,NA,TRBJ2-1,NA,TGTGCCAGCAGTAGTCGAAGGGGAGACGGTGAGCAGTTCTTC,CASSSRRGDGEQFF
TRBV5-4,NA,TRBJ1-1,NA,TGTGCCAGCAGCTTCGGACAAACATACATGAACACTGAAGCTTTCTTT,CASSFGQTYMNTEAFF
TRBV5-5,NA,TRBJ1-3,NA,TGTGCCAGCAGCCCTCGACCGTCAAACACCATATATTTT,CASSPRPSNTIYF
TRBV28,NA,TRBJ1-2,NA,TGTGCCAGCAGTTTAACCTTCGACGTCACAACTAACTATGGCTACACCTTC,CASSLTFDVTTNYGYTF
TRBV25-1,TRBD1,TRBJ1-4,NA,TGTGCCAGCAGTGGCAGGGGGGCAGGAACTAATGAAAAACTGTTTTTT,CASSGRGAGTNEKLFF
TRBV27,NA,TRBJ2-3,NA,TGTGCCAGCAGTGACCTTGGGATAAGACAGGGCACAGATACGCAGTATTTT,CASSDLGIRQGTDTQYF
TRBV5-1,NA,TRBJ2-7,NA,TGCGCCAGCAGCTTAGGAGGTAACTCCTACGAGCAGTACTTC,CASSLGGNSYEQYF
TRBV5-1,NA,TRBJ1-2,NA,TGCGCCAGCAGCTTGGAAGGTGGGGGTTTCGGAGTGATGCGTGGCTACACCTTC,CASSLEGGGFGVMRGYTF
TRBV28,NA,TRBJ1-4,NA,TGTGCCAGCAGTTTGGCTGGGGTCGAAAAACTGTTTTTT,CASSLAGVEKLFF
TRBV11-1,NA,TRBJ2-5,NA,TGTGCCAGCAGCTTAGGAAGGTTAGAGACCCAGTACTTC,CASSLGRLETQYF
TRBV11-2,TRBD2,TRBJ2-7,NA,TGTGCCAGCAGCTTTGGCGGGACTATTTATTCCTACGAGCAGTACTTC,CASSFGGTIYSYEQYF
TRBV5-4,TRBD1,TRBJ1-2,few,TGTGCCAGCAGCTTAATAAGTCGACAGGGATATGGCTACACCTTC,CASSLISRQGYGYTF
TRBV10-3,NA,TRBJ1-2,NA,TGTGCCATCTTTTCAGGGGATAGTAGCTATGGCTACACCTTC,CAIFSGDSSYGYTF
TRBV10-1,TRBD2,TRBJ2-1,NA,TGCGCCAGCCAGCGGGAGCAAGGCAATGAGCAGTTCTTC,CASQREQGNEQFF
TRBV28,TRBD1,TRBJ1-1,NA,TGTGCCAGCAGTCCTAGCGGCAGGGGGACTTTCTTT,CASSPSGRGTFF
TRBV28,NA,TRBJ1-5,NA,TGTGCCAGCACCCCTCGCCAGGGTAATCAGCCCCAGCATTTT,CASTPRQGNQPQHF
TRBV4-1,NA,TRBJ2-4,once,TGCGCCAGCAGCCAAGGAAGCGACCCCGGGTTTATTCAGTACTTC,CASSQGSDPGFIQYF
TRBV10-3,TRBD2,TRBJ2-1,NA,TGTGCCATCAGTGGAAGCGTAGTGGGACTAGCGGGAGGGCAGTTCTTC,CAISGSVVGLAGGQFF
TRBV5-1,TRBD2,TRBJ2-7,NA,TGCGCCAGCAGCTTTGGACTAGCGGGGCTCGGGGCCTACGAGCAGTACTTC,CASSFGLAGLGAYEQYF
TRBV7-6,NA,TRBJ1-1,NA,TGTGCCAGCAGTCCCCGGCGGGGGAACACTGAAGCTTTCTTT,CASSPRRGNTEAFF
TRBV28,TRBD1,TRBJ2-1,NA,TGTGCCAGCAGTGAAGGGACAGGTCTAACCAATGAGCAGTTCTTC,CASSEGTGLTNEQFF
TRBV6-1,NA,TRBJ1-5,few,TGTGCCAGCAGCTTGACGGAACTAAATCAGCCCCAGCATTTT,CASSLTELNQPQHF
TRBV10-1,TRBD2,TRBJ2-7,NA,TGCGCCAGCCCTAGCGGGGGGGGCTCCTACGAGCAGTACTTC,CASPSGGGSYEQYF
TRBV7-3,NA,TRBJ2-5,NA,TGTGCCAGCAGACACGTTCTCCAAGAGACCCAGTACTTC,CASRHVLQETQYF
TRBV5-1,TRBD1,TRBJ1-1,NA,TGCGCCAGCGGGGCAGGTGGCACAGGGGACACTGAAGCTTTCTTT,CASGAGGTGDTEAFF